These 22 T cell receptor beta chains share one sample of origin, sequenced in a study of blood T cells in healthy people across ages. PCR was performed a second time for about 7 to 12 cycles using a sample-barcoded 5' primer and a J-beta primer mix. TCRdb reprocessed the 5' RACE reads with MiXCR, giving one entry per CDR3 protein. The repertoire holds 790,000 or so distinct CDR3 sequences, around 45% seen once, with over 15% in the top ten. Sequencing was done on a sample of blood. These receptors came from a man of 80 years or more in good health.

The chain has TRBV7-2 and TRBJ2-7; maybe TRBD1 (5 bases). The germline gives CDR1 SGHTA, CDR2 FQGNSA. This CDR3 is built from 15 residues. The V end was cut by 2 bases, the J end by 0 bases, with 11 bases between. The CDR3 nucleotides are TGTGCCAGCAGCTTACAGGACATGAGCTCCTACGAGCAGTACTTC. Amino acids: CASSLQDMSSYEQYF.

This clonotype was seen just once. The chain links TRBV28 to TRBJ2-7; TRBD2 might be the D (6 bases). The length of the CDR3 is 15 residues. The ends were cut back, 4 bases at V and 1 base at J, with 14 bases in the middle. Germline CDR1 MDHEN, CDR2 SYDVKM. In nucleotides, the CDR3 is TGTGCCAGCAGTTACGAACGAGCGGGTTCCTACGAGCAGTACTTC. It codes for CASSYERAGSYEQYF.

The chain's CDR3 is CASSPLTSGGSSTDTQYF. The CDR3 nucleotides read TGTGCCAGCAGCCCACTGACTAGCGGGGGGTCAAGCACAGATACGCAGTATTTT. The V call is TRBV7-8, the J call TRBJ2-3; the match to TRBD2 covers 13 bases. Unmatched junction bases numbered 8, after V lost 5 bases and J lost 0 bases. The CDR3 extends over 18 amino acids. CDR1 is SGHVS, CDR2 FQNEAQ, per germline.

This clonotype turned up a few times. The chain couples TRBV5-6 to TRBJ2-3; 10 bases are shared with TRBD2. Per germline, CDR1 SGHDT and CDR2 YYEEEE. The CDR3 totals 16 residues. Trimming removed 0 bases from V and 6 bases from J; junction bases left unmatched: 7. The CDR3 coding sequence is TGTGCCAGCAGCTTGGTGGGTAGCGGGGGGCATGATACGCAGTATTTT. Residues: CASSLVGSGGHDTQYF.

This clonotype has only a few counts. The chain combines TRBV20-1 with TRBJ2-1, with 8 bases that match TRBD1. V was clipped by 0 bases and J by 9 bases; unmatched bases: 10. The germline V gene has CDR1 DFQATT and CDR2 SNEGSKA (reference sequence). The CDR3 extends over 15 amino acids. CDR3 protein: CSARDPLDRDGEQFF. CDR3 DNA sequence: TGCAGTGCTAGAGATCCCCTGGACAGGGACGGTGAGCAGTTCTTC.

The J gene is TRBJ1-2, the V gene TRBV4-2; no clear D. The CDR3 loop spans 13 amino acids. Trimming took off 0 bases at V and 3 bases at J, with 5 bases between the two ends. The germline V gene has CDR1 LGHNA and CDR2 YNFKEQ. Here the CDR3 DNA reads TGTGCCAGCAGCCAAGATCTGGACTATGGCTACACCTTC. It specifies CASSQDLDYGYTF.

The chain links TRBV20-1 to TRBJ1-2; D gene unclear. Germline loops: CDR1 DFQATT, CDR2 SNEGSKA (reference sequence). Trimming took off 3 bases at V and 1 base at J, with 15 bases between the two ends. This CDR3 spans 15 amino acids. The CDR3 loop is CSASPWPDDNYGYTF. The CDR3, as DNA: TGCAGTGCTAGCCCCTGGCCAGACGATAACTATGGCTACACCTTC.

This chain links TRBV20-1 with TRBJ2-7; a weak D match, TRBD1 (5 bases). This CDR3 spans 14 amino acids. Trimming took off 6 bases at V and 2 bases at J, with 17 bases between the two ends. The germline CDR1 and CDR2 sequences are DFQATT and SNEGSKA (reference sequence). The CDR3 loop is CSAQWSGCTYEQYF. The CDR3 DNA is TGCAGTGCCCAGTGGTCAGGGTGTACCTACGAGCAGTACTTC.

The sample holds a few counts of this clonotype. This chain connects TRBV29-1 to TRBJ2-1; possible D gene TRBD2, 6 bases. Germline CDR1 is SQVTM and CDR2 is ANQGSEA. The CDR3 covers 14 residues. V was pared by 2 bases and J by 2 bases, with 10 bases between. CDR3 nucleotides: TGCAGCGTTGAATTACTAGCAGCCTACAATGAGCAGTTCTTC. This gives the protein CSVELLAAYNEQFF.

This clonotype was counted only a few times. The DNA for the CDR3 is TGTGCCAGCAGCCATAAGATATTGGGAGGAGAGACCCAGTACTTC. Protein product: CASSHKILGGETQYF. J is TRBJ2-5 and V is TRBV7-2; D is possibly TRBD2 (6 bases). The CDR3 sequence is 15 residues long. V shed 5 bases and J shed 4 bases, with 17 bases lying between them. In germline, CDR1 is SGHTA, CDR2 FQGNSA.

The V call is TRBV6-2 or TRBV6-3, the J call TRBJ2-1, with 13 bases fitting TRBD2. The CDR3 is 22 amino acids. Unmatched junction bases numbered 19, after V lost 0 bases and J lost 5 bases. The germline gives CDR1 MNHEY, CDR2 SVGEGT. CDR3 residues: CASSYSIGTSGILDGRDNEQFF. CDR3 DNA: TGTGCCAGCAGTTACTCGATAGGGACTAGCGGGATTTTAGATGGTCGGGACAATGAGCAGTTCTTC.

V is TRBV4-1 and J is TRBJ1-1; D is possibly TRBD1 (5 bases). CDR1 MGHRA and CDR2 YSYEKL come from the germline V gene. Trimming pared 2 bases from V and 6 bases from J, leaving 19 bases between. This CDR3 contains 16 residues. CDR3 in DNA: TGCGCCAGCAGCCAATCTAGTACGGGGGTTTGGGCTGAAGCTTTCTTT. It codes for CASSQSSTGVWAEAFF.

The table lists this clonotype with many counts. The rearrangement joins TRBV29-1 to TRBJ2-5; D may correspond to TRBD1 or TRBD2 (6 bases each). This CDR3 has 13 residues. Trimming stripped 6 bases from V and 1 base from J, with 12 bases between. Germline lookup yields CDR1 SQVTM and CDR2 ANQGSEA. The CDR3 nucleotides read TGCAGCGTCCCTAAGGGGGGCCAAGAGACCCAGTACTTC. Translating it yields CSVPKGGQETQYF.

The CDR3, as DNA: TGTGCCAGCAGCCCTTACACGAACACTGAAGCTTTCTTT. Translating it yields CASSPYTNTEAFF. The chain is built from TRBV5-5 and TRBJ1-1, with no clear D. Trimming left V 4 bases short and J 1 base short, with 8 bases between. The germline V gene has CDR1 SGHKS and CDR2 YYEKEE (reference sequence). The CDR3 extends over 13 amino acids. The complete variable domain, with remaining parts taken from reference TRBV5-5 and TRBJ1-1, reads DAGVTQSPTHLIKTRGQQVTLRCSPISGHKSVSWYQQVLGQGPQFIFQYYEKEERGRGNFPDRFSARQFPNYSSELNVNALLLGDSALYLCASSPYTNTEAFFGQGTRLTVV.

J is TRBJ2-1 and V is TRBV20-1; 8 bases align to TRBD1. CDR3 length equals 15 residues. Germline loops: CDR1 DFQATT, CDR2 SNEGSKA (reference sequence). J gave up 4 bases and V 6 bases, and 11 bases lay outside the gene matches. CDR3 DNA: TGCAGTGCCTACTCAGGGGGCACGGGGTACAATGAGCAGTTCTTC. As protein: CSAYSGGTGYNEQFF.

Concerning this clonotype itself: At one end the junction does not follow the germline gene, possibly because of a read error. The chain recombines TRBV30 with TRBJ1-1, with unresolved D. CDR3 length: 13 residues. Per the germline V gene, CDR1 is GTSNPN and CDR2 is SVGIG (reference sequence). The DNA of the CDR3 is TGTGTCTGGATCGGGTTGGGCAACACTGAAGCTTTCTTT. Amino acids: CVWIGLGNTEAFF.

This rearrangement joins TRBV7-2 to TRBJ1-2; D possibly corresponds to TRBD1 (6 bases). CDR3 length: 15 amino acids. Germline V CDR1 and CDR2: SGHTA, FQGNSA. The V and J ends lost 1 base and 4 bases respectively, with 13 bases between them. CDR3 DNA sequence: TGTGCCAGCAGCTTAGGTGCAGGGGAGGCCTATGGCTACACCTTC. Encoded protein: CASSLGAGEAYGYTF.

The chain is built from TRBV28 and TRBJ2-5; D is unclear. The end of the DNA fits TRBJ2-7 better, so the J call may be wrong. This CDR3 contains 15 residues. Germline values: CDR1 MDHEN, CDR2 SYDVKM. The CDR3 is CASTFLAEPADEQYF. CDR3 in DNA: TGTGCCAGCACCTTTCTGGCGGAGCCGGCCGACGAGCAGTACTTC.

V is TRBV2 and J is TRBJ2-3, with 9 bases matching TRBD1. CDR1 is SNHLY, CDR2 FYNNEI, per germline. Trimming at V came to 6 bases and at J to 4 bases, leaving 5 bases not matched to a gene. The CDR3 covers 14 residues. The CDR3 nucleotides are TGTGCCAGCAGACCCGACAGGGGGTCAGATACGCAGTATTTT. It yields the protein CASRPDRGSDTQYF.

This clonotype appeared a few times. Just one base apart from a much larger clone, this may be a read error. The chain combines TRBV9 with TRBJ2-3; 9 bases align to TRBD2. Germline V gene data show CDR1 as SGDLS and CDR2 as YYNGEE. This CDR3 is built from 16 residues. The J segment lost 2 bases and the V segment lost 0 bases, leaving 4 bases of the junction unmatched. In DNA form, the CDR3 reads TGTGCCAGCAGCGTAGCTCTAGCGGGAAACACAGATACGCAGTATTTT. It yields the protein CASSVALAGNTDTQYF.

This clonotype was seen once. The CDR3 nucleotides read TGTGCCAGCAGCCTCATAACAGGGGCTCCGAACATTCAGTACTTC. It translates to CASSLITGAPNIQYF. The V gene is TRBV7-2, the J gene TRBJ2-4; 7 bases match TRBD1. In germline, CDR1 is SGHTA, CDR2 FQGNSA. The CDR3 contains 15 residues. The V segment lost 5 bases and the J segment 7 bases; nucleotides outside the gene matches: 11.

The chain employs TRBV7-2 and TRBJ1-6; D uncertain. Germline loops: CDR1 SGHTA, CDR2 FQGNSA. Trimming cost V 5 bases and J 5 bases, with 13 bases left between them. The CDR3 is made up of 15 amino acids. CDR3 in DNA: TGTGCCAGCAGCCCGTGGACGGGAGATAATTCACCCCTCCACTTT. It translates to CASSPWTGDNSPLHF.